This T cell receptor (beta chain) was captured by sequencing in a study of regulatory T cells in long-lasting Graves disease (dated by TCRdb to the early 2020s). As for the study more broadly: Persistent Graves' disease was defined as persistently positive TSH receptor autoantibodies together with antithyroid drug treatment for over 5 years. Patients with persistent Graves' disease were compared with patients with newly diagnosed Graves' disease using TCR sequencing and RNA sequencing of peripheral blood. The study was conducted in China and was registered as a clinical trial. A total of 35 or so samples were covered by TCR sequencing, comprising some 13 persistent and around 20 newly diagnosed Graves' disease patients. Antithyroid drugs had been taken for roughly 10 years on average by persistent Graves' disease patients in the clinical cohort.

Explained via the paper, the time point label denotes: persistent/refractory GD, antithyroid drugs over 5 years with positive TRAb. RNA was extracted from PBMCs in TRIzol for both TCR sequencing and RNA sequencing. The diagnosis of Graves' disease followed American Thyroid Association guidelines. Recruitment of patients was carried out at an endocrinology department in Xi'an, China. From each patient, around 9 milliliters of peripheral blood was collected into an EDTA anticoagulant tube. Ficoll Paque Plus density gradient separation was used to isolate PBMCs, and no additional T cell sorting was done. An Agilent 2100 Bioanalyzer and agarose gel were used to check RNA quality, while a NanoDrop 2000 measured RNA concentration. This clonotype was seen many times. Its antigen is not yet known. No quality values exist for individual bases; no much larger clone is one base distant. V lost 6 bases and J lost 3 bases, and the count of bases not matched to a germline gene is 5. The germline V gene encodes CDR1 MDHEN and CDR2 SYDVKM. Measured from the cysteine to the phenylalanine, the CDR3 is 15 residues long. Only the CDR3 DNA is retained, 45 bases long and in frame from the first base.

The library relied on multiplex PCR. For sequencing, an Illumina HiSeq 4000 was employed. To build TCR beta libraries, CDR3 regions were amplified by Arm-PCR using iRepertoire HTBI primers. Gel purification was performed on PCR products prior to sequencing. The paper's processing steps were these. Across samples, 60 to 75 TRBV and 15 or so TRBJ segments were identified and used for gene usage analysis of CDR3 amino acid clonotypes. COPE and FqMerger were used to merge filtered high-quality paired reads into contigs. BLAST was used to align contigs to the IMGT TRBV, TRBD and TRBJ reference genes, and CDR3 was defined following IMGT. Highly expanded clones were defined as clonotypes with a frequency above 0.1%. Shannon entropy was used to measure repertoire diversity, and the Gini coefficient was used to measure V-J evenness. Clonotypes shared by more than one individual were considered public. The public sequencing data were trimmed at Q25 with fastp and processed into clonotypes with MiXCR by TCRdb, which kept only in-frame beta chains. CDR3 protein sequences are deduplicated, and each keeps its most common genes and DNA. These V and J calls are TCRdb output, not the study's own analysis. The sample yields about half a million distinct CDR3 sequences; about 22% were counted once. The top ten constitute under 15% of the sample.

Overall study results and their limits: Patients with persistent disease shared more public clonotypes (approximately 2,500) than newly diagnosed patients did (approximately 990). As a limitation, the authors acknowledged that the small sample size may reduce accuracy. Preferential use of TRBV28, TRBJ1-2 and TRBJ2-5 was observed in persistent disease, whereas TRBV20-1 and TRBJ2-1 were favored in newly diagnosed disease. Only the TCR beta chain was sequenced and analyzed. Peripheral blood alone was examined, since thyroid tissue, which constituted the primary lesion, could not be accessed. Persistent Graves' disease patients showed lower TCR Shannon entropy and fewer highly expanded clones than newly diagnosed patients, suggesting clonal expansion.

The clonotype was recovered from a female donor with Graves disease. The sequence is built from TRBV28 and TRBJ1-2; a stretch of 12 junction bases matches TRBD1. The source was peripheral blood mononuclear cells (PBMCs), collected when the disease was refractory, from a patient treated with antithyroid drugs. For the CDR3, the sequence is CASRGTGGIDYGYTF. The DNA reads TGTGCCAGCAGGGGGACAGGGGGCATTGACTATGGCTACACCTTC.